The present T cell receptor (beta chain) was sequenced within a study of vaccination effects on CD4 cells after COVID-19. Looking at the study overall: Each person got two doses of an mRNA SARS-CoV-2 vaccine, BNT162b2 or mRNA-1273.

TCRdb keeps only in-frame clones here, not all; method: immunoSEQ multiplex PCR. The data hold about 73,000 clones, with 65% to 80% observed a single time. With regard to this clone: The antigen is unknown.

Sequencing followed a ViraFEST assay step that expanded antigen-specific CD4+ T cells with viral peptide pools. Cultured cells yielded isolated CD4+ T cells after 10 to 11 days. Vaccinated recipients, who were negative for nucleocapsid antibodies, had no history of SARS-CoV-2 infection. It was with roughly 9.5 IU/ml IL-2 and approximately 10 ug/ml peptides that some 1.9 million PBMC per well were cultured. Half-medium exchanges with IL-2 medium took place on days 3 and 7. The CDR3 is made up of 17 amino acids. Deletions cut 4 bases from V and 1 base from J, with 19 bases between. In germline, CDR1 is SGHRS, CDR2 YFSETQ. Study outcomes and limitations: The study dataset contains few convalescent patients and includes no early post-infection timepoints.

The J gene is TRBJ2-3, the V gene TRBV5-1; D gene ambiguous. Sequencing was performed on CD4+ T cells from PBMCs cultured with HCoV-NL63 spike peptides, taken before COVID-19 vaccination. This clonotype originated in a human donor who received a COVID-19 vaccine. DNA of the CDR3: TGCGCCAGCAGCAATCGAGCCTCGGGCGGCGGCACAGATACGCAGTATTTT. Translation: CASSNRASGGGTDTQYF.